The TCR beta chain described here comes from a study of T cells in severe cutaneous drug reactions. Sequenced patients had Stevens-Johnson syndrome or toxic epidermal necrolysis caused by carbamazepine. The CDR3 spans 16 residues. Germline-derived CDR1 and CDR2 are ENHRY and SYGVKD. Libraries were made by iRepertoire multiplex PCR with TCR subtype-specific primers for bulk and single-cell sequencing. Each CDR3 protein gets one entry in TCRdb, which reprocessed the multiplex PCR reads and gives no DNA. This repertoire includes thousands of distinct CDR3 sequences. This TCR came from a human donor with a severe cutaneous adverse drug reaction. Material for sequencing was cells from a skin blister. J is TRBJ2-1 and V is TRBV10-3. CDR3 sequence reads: CAISAGAISSYNEQFF.